Presented here are 4 T cell receptor beta chains from one specimen sequenced in a study of T cells in localized non-small cell lung cancer. Method: immunoSEQ multiplex PCR; TCRdb's copy keeps in-frame clones and lacks some. This sample has tens of thousands of clones, with about 85% found just once. The specimen comprised peripheral blood mononuclear cells, sampled before any cancer treatment. The receptors originated from a man aged 35 to 69 with stage III lung adenocarcinoma.

The chain joins TRBV5-4 to TRBJ2-5, with 7 positions matching TRBD1. J lost 11 bases, V lost 0 bases, and 13 bases had no gene match. Germline CDR1 is SGHNT and CDR2 is YYREEE (reference sequence). The CDR3 extends over 15 amino acids. The CDR3 sequence is CASSLARGQAPRQYF. CDR3 DNA sequence: TGTGCCAGCAGCTTGGCCCGAGGACAGGCACCCCGTCAGTACTTC.

The chain links TRBV7-9 to TRBJ2-5; unclear D gene. Trimming took 0 bases from V and 3 from J, leaving 11 bases between them. Germline lookup yields CDR1 SEHNR and CDR2 FQNEAQ (reference sequence). CDR3 length: 15 residues. CDR3 sequence: CASSLARTTKETQYF. The CDR3 nucleotides are TGTGCCAGCAGCTTAGCTAGGACGACAAAAGAGACCCAGTACTTC.

This clone is medium-sized in the sample. This chain joins TRBV2 and TRBJ1-2; no clear D. Germline CDR1 SNHLY, CDR2 FYNNEI. V was pared by 8 bases and J by 7 bases, with 11 bases between. This CDR3 is 11 amino acids long. The CDR3 loop is CASLFLPGYTF. In DNA form, the CDR3 reads TGTGCCAGCCTGTTCCTTCCTGGCTACACCTTC.

V usage is TRBV5-8 and J usage is TRBJ1-4, with D possibly matching TRBD1 (5 bases). The V end lost 0 bases, the J end lost 0 bases, and 6 bases lay between the germline ends. Germline CDR1 SGHTS, CDR2 YDEGEE. This CDR3 region has 15 residues. As DNA, the CDR3 is TGTGCCAGCAGCTTGGACAGGTCAACTAATGAAAAACTGTTTTTT. This encodes CASSLDRSTNEKLFF.